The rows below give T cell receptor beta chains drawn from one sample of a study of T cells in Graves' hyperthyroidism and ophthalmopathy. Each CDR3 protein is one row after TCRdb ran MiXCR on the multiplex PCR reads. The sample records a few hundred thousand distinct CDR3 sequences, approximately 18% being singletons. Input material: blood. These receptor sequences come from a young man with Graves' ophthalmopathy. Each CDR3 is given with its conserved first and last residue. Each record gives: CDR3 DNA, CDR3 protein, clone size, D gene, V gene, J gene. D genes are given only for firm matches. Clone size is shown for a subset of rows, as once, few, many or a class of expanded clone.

CDR3nt: TGTGCCAGCACCCTAACCCAGGGCTCCTACAATAAGCAGTTCTTC
CDR3aa: CASTLTQGSYNKQFF
abundance: .
d_gene: .
v_gene: TRBV11-1
j_gene: TRBJ2-1

CDR3nt: TGTGCCAGCAGTCCATTAGGCTCCTACAATGAGCAGTTCTTC
CDR3aa: CASSPLGSYNEQFF
abundance: many
d_gene: .
v_gene: TRBV12-3/TRBV12-4
j_gene: TRBJ2-1

CDR3nt: TGTGCCAGCAGCCCCTCAGGGGCATATTCACCCCTCCACTTT
CDR3aa: CASSPSGAYSPLHF
abundance: .
d_gene: .
v_gene: TRBV6-1
j_gene: TRBJ1-6

CDR3nt: TGCAGTGCTAGAGAGTTGTCGTCGGGCCCTCGGGAGACCCAGTACTTC
CDR3aa: CSARELSSGPRETQYF
abundance: few
d_gene: .
v_gene: TRBV20-1
j_gene: TRBJ2-5

CDR3nt: TGTGCCACCAGTTGGGACAGGGCGGATGAAAAACTGTTTTTT
CDR3aa: CATSWDRADEKLFF
abundance: once
d_gene: TRBD1
v_gene: TRBV24-1
j_gene: TRBJ1-4

CDR3nt: TGTGCCAGCAGTTTACAGGGGGGTCCACCCCTCCACTTT
CDR3aa: CASSLQGGPPLHF
abundance: many
d_gene: TRBD1
v_gene: TRBV12-3/TRBV12-4
j_gene: TRBJ1-6

CDR3nt: TGTGCCAGCGGGGAGGTGAGGCGTTCACCCCTCCACTTT
CDR3aa: CASGEVRRSPLHF
abundance: many
d_gene: .
v_gene: TRBV6-1
j_gene: TRBJ1-6

CDR3nt: TGTGCCAGCAGCTTTTTGCAGCAAGTCACTGAAGCTTTCTTT
CDR3aa: CASSFLQQVTEAFF
abundance: many
d_gene: .
v_gene: TRBV5-5
j_gene: TRBJ1-1

CDR3nt: TGTGCCACCAGCAGTAGGACAGGTTCAGTAGATACGCAGTATTTT
CDR3aa: CATSSRTGSVDTQYF
abundance: once
d_gene: TRBD1
v_gene: TRBV15
j_gene: TRBJ2-3

CDR3nt: TGTGCCAGCAGCGCCGGGACAGGGTCTGAAGCTTTCTTT
CDR3aa: CASSAGTGSEAFF
abundance: many
d_gene: TRBD1
v_gene: TRBV7-3
j_gene: TRBJ1-1

CDR3nt: TGTGCCAGCTCACCTGGGACAGGGTTCTTGGCTGAAGCTTTCTTT
CDR3aa: CASSPGTGFLAEAFF
abundance: few
d_gene: TRBD1
v_gene: TRBV18
j_gene: TRBJ1-1

CDR3nt: TGTGCCAGCAGTGAAGCTCAAGGGGGAGGTGAAAAACTGTTTTTT
CDR3aa: CASSEAQGGGEKLFF
abundance: few
d_gene: .
v_gene: TRBV6-1
j_gene: TRBJ1-4

CDR3nt: TGTGCCACCATCGGTCAAACAGGGGGCACCGGGGAGCTGTTTTTT
CDR3aa: CATIGQTGGTGELFF
abundance: many
d_gene: TRBD1
v_gene: TRBV2
j_gene: TRBJ2-2

CDR3nt: TGTGCCAGCAGTTTTGAGGCGGTCGACTACGAGCAGTACTTC
CDR3aa: CASSFEAVDYEQYF
abundance: .
d_gene: .
v_gene: TRBV28
j_gene: TRBJ2-7

CDR3nt: TGTGCCAGCAGCTTAAGGGGAACGAACACTGAAGCTTTCTTT
CDR3aa: CASSLRGTNTEAFF
abundance: few
d_gene: .
v_gene: TRBV13
j_gene: TRBJ1-1

CDR3nt: TGTGCCAGCTCACCACCCTATGCGTTACAGTCTCTTGAAGCTTTCTTT
CDR3aa: CASSPPYALQSLEAFF
abundance: many
d_gene: .
v_gene: TRBV18
j_gene: TRBJ1-1

CDR3nt: TGTGCCAGCAGCGGGCCCGGGACGGTCTATGGCTACACCTTC
CDR3aa: CASSGPGTVYGYTF
abundance: many
d_gene: .
v_gene: TRBV2
j_gene: TRBJ1-2

CDR3nt: TGTGCCAGCAGTGAAGCGGTCGGGCAGGGGGCTCGGAATGAGCAGTTCTTC
CDR3aa: CASSEAVGQGARNEQFF
abundance: few
d_gene: TRBD1
v_gene: TRBV6-1
j_gene: TRBJ2-1

CDR3nt: TGTGCCAGCAGTTTACGCAGGGCCCCCGGGGAGCTGTTTTTT
CDR3aa: CASSLRRAPGELFF
abundance: few
d_gene: .
v_gene: TRBV12-3/TRBV12-4
j_gene: TRBJ2-2

CDR3nt: TGTGCCAGCTCACCGGGGACAGGGAGGAACTATGGCTACACCTTC
CDR3aa: CASSPGTGRNYGYTF
abundance: many
d_gene: TRBD1
v_gene: TRBV18
j_gene: TRBJ1-2

CDR3nt: TGCAGTGCTCGGGTGGACAGGGAAGCTTTCTTT
CDR3aa: CSARVDREAFF
abundance: many
d_gene: TRBD1
v_gene: TRBV20-1
j_gene: TRBJ1-1

CDR3nt: TGTGCCAGCAGCGCCGGGGACACCGGGGAGCTGTTTTTT
CDR3aa: CASSAGDTGELFF
abundance: many
d_gene: .
v_gene: TRBV6-4
j_gene: TRBJ2-2

CDR3nt: TGTGCCAGCAGTTCCCCAGCAAACACTGAAGTTTTCTTT
CDR3aa: CASSSPANTEVFF
abundance: once
d_gene: .
v_gene: TRBV27
j_gene: TRBJ1-1

CDR3nt: TGTGCCAGCAGTCCTGGGACAGCCCTCGACTATGGCTACACCTTC
CDR3aa: CASSPGTALDYGYTF
abundance: many
d_gene: TRBD1
v_gene: TRBV28
j_gene: TRBJ1-2

CDR3nt: TGTGCCAGCAGCACACACCGCCGGGACAGGCCTAGGGAGACCCAGTACTTC
CDR3aa: CASSTHRRDRPRETQYF
abundance: many
d_gene: TRBD1
v_gene: TRBV7-8
j_gene: TRBJ2-5

CDR3nt: TGTGCCAGCAGCTTAGCCGGGACAGGGGGCGAGGGCGAGCAGTACTTC
CDR3aa: CASSLAGTGGEGEQYF
abundance: many
d_gene: TRBD1
v_gene: TRBV11-3
j_gene: TRBJ2-7

CDR3nt: TGTGCCAGCACCAAGCCCCGGACAGGGGAGAACACTGAAGCTTTCTTT
CDR3aa: CASTKPRTGENTEAFF
abundance: many
d_gene: TRBD1
v_gene: TRBV2
j_gene: TRBJ1-1

CDR3nt: TGTGCCAGCCTCTTTGACGGGTCCACCTACAATGAGCAGTTCTTC
CDR3aa: CASLFDGSTYNEQFF
abundance: few
d_gene: .
v_gene: TRBV6-1
j_gene: TRBJ2-1

CDR3nt: TGTGCCAGCAGCTCGACTGCCGGGATCGAGCAGTTCTTC
CDR3aa: CASSSTAGIEQFF
abundance: many
d_gene: .
v_gene: TRBV7-2
j_gene: TRBJ2-1

CDR3nt: TGTGCCAGCAGCAAAGCGGGGCCCTCGAATACGCAGTATTTT
CDR3aa: CASSKAGPSNTQYF
abundance: many
d_gene: TRBD2
v_gene: TRBV12-3/TRBV12-4
j_gene: TRBJ2-3

CDR3nt: TGTGCCAGCACCTCAGACACAGATACGCAGTATTTT
CDR3aa: CASTSDTDTQYF
abundance: once
d_gene: .
v_gene: TRBV9
j_gene: TRBJ2-3

CDR3nt: TGCAGTGCTAGAGACCTAGCGGGAGGGGACAATGAGCAGTTCTTC
CDR3aa: CSARDLAGGDNEQFF
abundance: .
d_gene: TRBD2
v_gene: TRBV20-1
j_gene: TRBJ2-1

CDR3nt: TGTGCCAGCAGCTTTGGGTTTTCACCCCTCCACTTT
CDR3aa: CASSFGFSPLHF
abundance: .
d_gene: .
v_gene: TRBV7-8
j_gene: TRBJ1-6

CDR3nt: TGTGCCAGCAGTTTTAGAGGGGGCACTGAAGCTTTCTTT
CDR3aa: CASSFRGGTEAFF
abundance: many
d_gene: .
v_gene: TRBV5-1
j_gene: TRBJ1-1

CDR3nt: TGTGCCAGCAGTTTACTGGGAAACATTCAGTACTTC
CDR3aa: CASSLLGNIQYF
abundance: .
d_gene: .
v_gene: TRBV12-3/TRBV12-4
j_gene: TRBJ2-4

CDR3nt: TGCAGTGCTCCCCTGGGGAAAGAGACCCAGTACTTC
CDR3aa: CSAPLGKETQYF
abundance: many
d_gene: .
v_gene: TRBV20-1
j_gene: TRBJ2-5

CDR3nt: TGCGCCAGCAGTGAGAGAAGGCAGGGGGACGGCGCTTTCTTT
CDR3aa: CASSERRQGDGAFF
abundance: many
d_gene: TRBD1
v_gene: TRBV10-2
j_gene: TRBJ1-1

CDR3nt: TGTGCCAGCAGCTTAATGGACAGCTACGAGCAGTACTTC
CDR3aa: CASSLMDSYEQYF
abundance: many
d_gene: .
v_gene: TRBV11-1
j_gene: TRBJ2-7

CDR3nt: TGCGCCAGCAGCTCTAGCGGGGCCTACGAGCAGTACTTC
CDR3aa: CASSSSGAYEQYF
abundance: many
d_gene: TRBD2
v_gene: TRBV5-1
j_gene: TRBJ2-7

CDR3nt: TGTGCCAGCAGCCCAAACACCTACGAGCAGTACTTC
CDR3aa: CASSPNTYEQYF
abundance: many
d_gene: .
v_gene: TRBV7-8
j_gene: TRBJ2-7

CDR3nt: TGCGCCAGCAGCTTCGGCGAGGGGAACACTGAAGCTTTCTTT
CDR3aa: CASSFGEGNTEAFF
abundance: many
d_gene: .
v_gene: TRBV5-1
j_gene: TRBJ1-1